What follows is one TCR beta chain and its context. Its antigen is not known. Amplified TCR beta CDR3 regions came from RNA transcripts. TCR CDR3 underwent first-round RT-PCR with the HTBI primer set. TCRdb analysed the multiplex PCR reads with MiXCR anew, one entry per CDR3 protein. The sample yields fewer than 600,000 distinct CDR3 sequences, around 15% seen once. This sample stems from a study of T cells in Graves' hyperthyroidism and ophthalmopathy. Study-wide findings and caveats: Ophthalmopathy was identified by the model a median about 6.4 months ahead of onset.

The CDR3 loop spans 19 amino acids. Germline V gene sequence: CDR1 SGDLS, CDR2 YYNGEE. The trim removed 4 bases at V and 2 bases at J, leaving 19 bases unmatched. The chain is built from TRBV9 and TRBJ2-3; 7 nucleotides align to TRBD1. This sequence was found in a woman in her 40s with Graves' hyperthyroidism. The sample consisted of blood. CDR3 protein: CASSPRTGFSSLPTDTQYF. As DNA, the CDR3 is TGTGCCAGCAGCCCCCGGACAGGTTTCTCCTCTTTACCCACAGATACGCAGTATTTT.